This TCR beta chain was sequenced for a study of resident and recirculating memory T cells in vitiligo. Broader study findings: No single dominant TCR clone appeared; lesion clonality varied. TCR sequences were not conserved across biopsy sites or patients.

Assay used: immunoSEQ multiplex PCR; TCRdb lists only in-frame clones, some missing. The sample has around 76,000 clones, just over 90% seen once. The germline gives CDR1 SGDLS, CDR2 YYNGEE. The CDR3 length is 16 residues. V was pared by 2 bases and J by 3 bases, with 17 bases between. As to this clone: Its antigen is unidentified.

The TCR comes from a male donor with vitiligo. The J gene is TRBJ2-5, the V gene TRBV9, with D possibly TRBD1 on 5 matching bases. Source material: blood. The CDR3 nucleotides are TGTGCCAGCAGCGTGGGCCAGGGAAAGGGAAAAGAGACCCAGTACTTC. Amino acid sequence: CASSVGQGKGKETQYF.